This T cell receptor beta chain is from a study of T cells in Graves' hyperthyroidism and ophthalmopathy (dated by TCRdb to the late 2010s). Study-wide context: Peripheral blood was collected at initial diagnosis, before any treatment. To identify distinguishing TCR V-J signatures, a discovery cohort of around 100 patients was used, comprising some 45 with Graves' ophthalmopathy and 57 with stable Graves' hyperthyroidism. Prospective prediction of ophthalmopathy was tested in an independent validation cohort of about 19 hyperthyroidism patients and 15 to 17 patients who later progressed to ophthalmopathy. The roughly 90 discovery patients were divided at random into training and test sets in a 7:3 ratio. Thyroid tissue and blood T-cell repertoires from about 6 Graves' hyperthyroidism patients were also compared in the study. After sampling, hyperthyroidism patients received methimazole starting at 30 mg daily, and ophthalmopathy patients received high-dose intravenous methylprednisolone. The paper describes TCR Vbeta CDR3 sequencing of more than 120 peripheral blood samples, made up of 43 ophthalmopathy patients, 70 to 75 hyperthyroidism patients and 17 progressor patients. What the authors observed across the whole study: A model built on a 13 V-J signature distinguished ophthalmopathy from stable hyperthyroidism, reaching around 87% sensitivity and 81.08% specificity in cross-validation and 80%/75% in testing. No statistical method was used to fix the sample size in advance, and group allocation was not hidden from the investigators. In validation, the model predicted progression to ophthalmopathy with 60% to 71% sensitivity and around 72% specificity, a median of about six months before onset. Blood samples also contained most of the expanded thyroid clonotypes (frequency above 0.001), which suggests that blood repertoires may reflect thyroid immune responses.

On this clonotype: Its antigen remains unidentified. One base away there is no much larger clone; base qualities are not given.

Amplification of TCR beta CDR3 regions was carried out from RNA transcripts. For the first round of RT-PCR on the TCR CDR3, the HTBI primer set was used together with the Qiagen OneStep RT-PCR kit. The libraries were constructed in a second round of multiplex PCR and then size-selected and purified. The libraries were sequenced on an Illumina HiSeq2000 using paired-end 100 bp reads. Regarding the original processing steps: SOAPnuke was used to process the raw data, with reads discarded if the reads contained adapters or uncalled bases, had a mean Phred below 15, or lacked an exact constant-primer or identifier match. High-quality paired reads were merged using COPE v1.2.5, and each unique nucleotide sequence was defined as a clonotype. MiTCR v1.1 was used to align the clonotypes against IMGT TRBV, TRBD and TRBJ reference segments. Only V-J combinations with frequency above 0.0001, covering about 99% of repertoires, were analysed. A TCS score was defined as the ratio between F50 (clonal expansion) and ExV (chaos), using BLOSUM62-based TCRdist between CDR3 peptides within each V-J. Welch's t-statistics and random forest reduced 514 V-J features to roughly 13, which were used in a naive Bayes classifier (R e1071). The Morisita-Horn index was used to measure how similar the thyroid and blood repertoires were. The public reads were reanalyzed by TCRdb: fastp trimming at Q25, MiXCR alignment, in-frame beta chains only. Records with the same CDR3 protein are collapsed into one entry carrying the most frequent genes and DNA. The V and J calls here are based on TCRdb, not the publication. The sample has 600,000 to 800,000 distinct CDR3 sequences on record, approximately 40% of them singletons. Clones ranked in the top ten supply around a third of the sample.

The germline ends are 10 bases apart after V is trimmed by 1 base and J by 7 bases. CDR1 and CDR2 are drawn from the germline V gene: LGHNA, YNFKEQ. The CDR3, cysteine through phenylalanine, is 14 amino acids long. The only DNA kept is the CDR3, 42 bases in frame from the first base. Graves' hyperthyroidism was defined as stable when no progression to ophthalmopathy occurred over 18 months of follow-up. Hyperthyroidism patients were newly diagnosed, had a disease duration of under 2 months, and were aged 18 to 65 years. Patients with uncontrolled infections, other autoimmune diseases, pregnancy or lactation were excluded. Clinical symptoms, serum thyroxine and TRAb, thyroid ultrasound, and orbital computed tomography formed the basis for the diagnoses. PBMCs were isolated from about 10 ml of fresh peripheral blood by Ficoll-Paque density gradient centrifugation. Total RNA was extracted with Trizol reagent, and quality was checked on an Agilent 2100 Bioanalyzer.

The chain couples TRBV4-2 to TRBJ2-2; TRBD2 might be the D gene, on 5 matching bases. The sample consisted of blood. This TCR was recovered from a middle-aged woman with Graves' hyperthyroidism. The CDR3 is CASSQAAGDGELFF. The nucleotide sequence is given as TGTGCCAGCAGCCAAGCCGCCGGGGACGGGGAGCTGTTTTTT.